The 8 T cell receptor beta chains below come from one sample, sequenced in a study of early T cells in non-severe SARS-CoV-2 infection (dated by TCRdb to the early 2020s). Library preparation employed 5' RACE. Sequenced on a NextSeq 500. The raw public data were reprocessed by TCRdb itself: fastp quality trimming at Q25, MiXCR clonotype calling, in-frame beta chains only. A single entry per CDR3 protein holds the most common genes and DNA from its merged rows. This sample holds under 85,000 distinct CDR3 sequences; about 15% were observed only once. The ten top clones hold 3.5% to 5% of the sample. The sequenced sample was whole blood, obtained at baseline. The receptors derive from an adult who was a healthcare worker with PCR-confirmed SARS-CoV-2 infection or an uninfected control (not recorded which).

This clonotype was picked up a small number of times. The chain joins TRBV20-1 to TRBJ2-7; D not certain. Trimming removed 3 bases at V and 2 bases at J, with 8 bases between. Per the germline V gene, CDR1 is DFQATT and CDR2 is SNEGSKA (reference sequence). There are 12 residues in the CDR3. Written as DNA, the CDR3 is TGCAGTGCTAGCAGGAACGCCTACGAGCAGTACTTC. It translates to CSASRNAYEQYF.

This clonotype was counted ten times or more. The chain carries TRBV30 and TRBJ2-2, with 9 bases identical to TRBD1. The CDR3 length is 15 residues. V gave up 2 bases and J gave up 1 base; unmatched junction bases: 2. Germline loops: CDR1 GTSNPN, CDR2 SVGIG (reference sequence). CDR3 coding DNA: TGTGCCTGGAGTCCGGGACAGGGGAACACCGGGGAGCTGTTTTTT. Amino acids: CAWSPGQGNTGELFF.

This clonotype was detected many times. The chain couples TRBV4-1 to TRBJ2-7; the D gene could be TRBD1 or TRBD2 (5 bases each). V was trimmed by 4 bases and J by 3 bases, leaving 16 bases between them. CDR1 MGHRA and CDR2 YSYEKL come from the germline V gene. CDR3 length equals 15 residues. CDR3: CASSRQARGDYEQYF. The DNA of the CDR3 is TGCGCCAGCAGCCGCCAAGCGCGAGGGGACTACGAGCAGTACTTC.

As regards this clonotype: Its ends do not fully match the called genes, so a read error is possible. The CDR3 is CVSSQTAHYGYTF. The CDR3 region has the DNA TGCGTCAGCAGCCAGACAGCTCACTATGGCTACACCTTC. The rearrangement joins TRBV5-1 to TRBJ1-2, with a possible D match to TRBD1 (5 bases). The CDR3 length is 13 residues. CDR1 SGHRS and CDR2 YFSETQ come from the germline V gene. The whole variable domain, filled in from reference TRBV5-1 and TRBJ1-2, reads KAGVTQTPRYLIKTRGQQVTLSCSPISGHRSVSWYQQTPGQGLQFLFEYFSETQRNKGNFPGRFSGRQFSNSRSEMNVSTLELGDSALYLCVSSQTAHYGYTFGSGTRLTVV.

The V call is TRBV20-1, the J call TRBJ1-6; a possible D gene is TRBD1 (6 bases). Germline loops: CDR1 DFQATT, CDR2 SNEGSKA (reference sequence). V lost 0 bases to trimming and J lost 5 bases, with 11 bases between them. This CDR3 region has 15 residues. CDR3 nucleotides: TGCAGTGCTAGAGATTGGGGGGCCGATAATTCACCCCTCCACTTT. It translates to CSARDWGADNSPLHF.

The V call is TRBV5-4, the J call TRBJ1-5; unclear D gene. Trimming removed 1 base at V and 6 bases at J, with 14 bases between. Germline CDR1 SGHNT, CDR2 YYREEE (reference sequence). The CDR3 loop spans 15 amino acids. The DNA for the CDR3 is TGTGCCAGCAGCTTGTCGGCAGAGGTTAGTCAGCCCCAGCATTTT. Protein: CASSLSAEVSQPQHF.

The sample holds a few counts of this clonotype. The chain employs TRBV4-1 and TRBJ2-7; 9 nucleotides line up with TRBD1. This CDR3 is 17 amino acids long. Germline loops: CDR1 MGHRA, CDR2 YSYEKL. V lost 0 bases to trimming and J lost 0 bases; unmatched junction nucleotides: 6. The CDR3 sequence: CASSQDQGQGISYEQYF. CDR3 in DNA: TGCGCCAGCAGCCAAGATCAGGGACAGGGCATCTCCTACGAGCAGTACTTC.

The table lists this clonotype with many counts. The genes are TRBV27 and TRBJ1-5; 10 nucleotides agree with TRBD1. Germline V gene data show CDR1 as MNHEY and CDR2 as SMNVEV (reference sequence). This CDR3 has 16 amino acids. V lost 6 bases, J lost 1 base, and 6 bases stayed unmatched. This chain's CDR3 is CASSRRTGGSNQPQHF. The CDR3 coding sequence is TGTGCCAGCAGCAGACGGACAGGGGGAAGCAATCAGCCCCAGCATTTT.